Described below is a single TCR beta chain sequence and its context. Generated by immunoSEQ multiplex PCR, the TCRdb table keeps only in-frame clones and is missing some. The data show about 86,000 clones, approximately 90% seen once. The data stem from a study of T cell changes during pregnancy in multiple sclerosis. CDR1 and CDR2 (germline): SGHRS, YFSETQ. The CDR3 extends over 13 amino acids. V lost 4 bases, J lost 1 base, and 8 bases lay in between. This specimen was peripheral blood, taken in the first trimester of pregnancy. This receptor was taken from a female donor in good health, enrolled as a control in a pregnancy study. The rearrangement uses TRBV5-1 and TRBJ2-5; tentative D call: TRBD1 (6 bases). As DNA, the CDR3 is TGCGCCAGCAGCACGGACAGCCAAGAGACCCAGTACTTC. Encoded protein: CASSTDSQETQYF.